Following are 10 T cell receptor beta chains from one sample sequenced in a study of blood T cell repertoires in COVID-19. Measured with immunoSEQ multiplex PCR; TCRdb has only the in-frame clones, and not every one. The sample includes hundreds of thousands of clones, approximately 86% of them seen just once. Material for sequencing was peripheral blood. These receptors were collected from a woman aged 30 to 39 who had recovered from COVID-19.

The V and J genes are TRBV7-9 and TRBJ2-2; 9 bases are shared with TRBD2. The CDR3 contains 18 residues. V lost 5 bases, J lost 2 bases, and 12 bases stayed unmatched. The germline V gene has CDR1 SEHNR and CDR2 FQNEAQ (reference sequence). CDR3: CASSPLSSGGHNTGELFF. The CDR3, as DNA: TGTGCCAGCAGCCCCTTAAGTAGCGGGGGCCATAACACCGGGGAGCTGTTTTTT.

This clone was seen only once. The rearrangement uses TRBV7-2 and TRBJ1-6, with 8 bases aligning to TRBD1. V trimming: 3 bases; J trimming: 13 bases; junction bases outside the gene matches: 8. The length of the CDR3 is 14 residues. Germline lookup yields CDR1 SGHTA and CDR2 FQGNSA. CDR3 region: CASSLGTGIPPLHF. CDR3 nucleotides: TGTGCCAGCAGCTTGGGGACAGGCATCCCCCCCCTCCACTTT.

J is TRBJ2-5 and V is TRBV19; TRBD1 aligns across 7 bases. The CDR3 has 13 amino acids. Germline lookup yields CDR1 LNHDA and CDR2 SQIVND (reference sequence). Trimming took 4 bases from V and 7 from J; bases not matched to a gene: 6. CDR3 sequence (DNA): TGTGCCAGTAGTACAACAGGGGATGGGACCCAGTACTTC. This translates into CASSTTGDGTQYF.

The chain links TRBV14 to TRBJ2-1; 13 bases agree with TRBD2. Germline V gene data show CDR1 as SGHDN and CDR2 as FVKESK. Germline trimming cut 6 bases from V and 0 bases from J; bases unmatched to any gene: 11. The CDR3 spans 19 residues. The CDR3 nucleotides are TGTGCCAGCAGGCCCGCCGGGACTAGCGGGATCTTCTCCTACAATGAGCAGTTCTTC. This sequence encodes CASRPAGTSGIFSYNEQFF.

The chain has TRBV6-4 and TRBJ1-1, with TRBD1 matching 9 bases. The germline gives CDR1 MRHNA, CDR2 SNTAGT. The V and J ends lost 6 bases and 1 base, in that order; junction bases with no gene match: 12. The CDR3 loop spans 17 amino acids. This CDR3 is CASRRPRDRAPNTEAFF. Written as DNA, the CDR3 is TGTGCCAGCAGACGCCCAAGGGACAGGGCTCCGAACACTGAAGCTTTCTTT.

V and J are TRBV28 and TRBJ1-1; TRBD1 agrees at 7 bases. CDR1 and CDR2 from the germline V gene are MDHEN and SYDVKM. Trimming cost V 5 bases and J 0 bases; bases outside gene matches: 3. The CDR3 is 14 residues long. In DNA, the CDR3 is TGTGCCAGCAGTCGGGACAGATTGAACACTGAAGCTTTCTTT. Translation gives CASSRDRLNTEAFF.

The CDR3 DNA follows: TGTGCCAGCAGCTTAATGACAGGGGGCGCGGATGGCTACACCTTC. This sequence encodes CASSLMTGGADGYTF. The chain has TRBV7-2 and TRBJ1-2; 10 nucleotides match TRBD1. This CDR3 is built from 15 residues. Trimming took 2 bases from V and 6 from J; bases not matched to a gene: 6. The germline V gene encodes CDR1 SGHTA and CDR2 FQGNSA.

This rearrangement joins TRBV6-6 to TRBJ2-1, with a weak D call TRBD1 (6 bases). Between the trimmed V and J ends, which lost 5 bases and 2 bases, there was a span of 19 bases. Germline CDR1 MNHNY, CDR2 SVGAGI (reference sequence). The CDR3 loop spans 17 amino acids. The chain's CDR3 is CASSPGELWRAYNEQFF. The DNA for the CDR3 is TGTGCCAGCAGTCCAGGGGAACTCTGGCGGGCCTACAATGAGCAGTTCTTC.

This sequence joins TRBV19 and TRBJ1-2; D uncertain. V was clipped by 5 bases and J by 3 bases, with 10 bases between them. The CDR3 spans 13 residues. Germline CDR1 reads LNHDA; CDR2 reads SQIVND (reference sequence). This CDR3 is CASSVGQDYGYTF. The CDR3 DNA reads as TGTGCCAGTAGTGTAGGGCAGGACTATGGCTACACCTTC.

This clone showed up just a few times. CDR3 nucleotides: TGTGCCAGCAGCTTAAATTTAGCCGGGGAGCTGTTTTTT. Protein sequence: CASSLNLAGELFF. This chain links TRBV7-3 with TRBJ2-2; D is ambiguous. The CDR3 spans 13 residues. V lost 1 base, J lost 6 bases, and 6 bases lay in between. Germline CDR1 is SGHTA and CDR2 is FQGTGA.